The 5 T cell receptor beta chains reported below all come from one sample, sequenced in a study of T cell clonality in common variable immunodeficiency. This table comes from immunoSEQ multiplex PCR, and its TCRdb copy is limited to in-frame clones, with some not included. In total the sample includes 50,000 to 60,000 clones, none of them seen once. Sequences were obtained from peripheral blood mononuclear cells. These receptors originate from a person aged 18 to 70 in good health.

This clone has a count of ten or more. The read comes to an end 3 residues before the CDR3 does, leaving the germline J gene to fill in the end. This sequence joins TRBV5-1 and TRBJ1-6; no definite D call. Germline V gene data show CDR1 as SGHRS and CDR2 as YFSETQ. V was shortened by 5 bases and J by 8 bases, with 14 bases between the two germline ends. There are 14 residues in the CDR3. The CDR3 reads CASRTPQPDSPLHF. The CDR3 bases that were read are TGCGCCAGCAGGACACCCCAACCTGATTCACCC.

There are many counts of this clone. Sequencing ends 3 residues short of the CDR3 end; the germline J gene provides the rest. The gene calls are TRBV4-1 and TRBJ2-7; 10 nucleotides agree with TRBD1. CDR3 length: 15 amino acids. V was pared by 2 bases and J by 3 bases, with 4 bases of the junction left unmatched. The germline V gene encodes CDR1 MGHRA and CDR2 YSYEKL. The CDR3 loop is CASSQYRDRGYEQYF. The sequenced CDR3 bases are TGCGCCAGCAGCCAATACCGGGACAGGGGCTACGAG.

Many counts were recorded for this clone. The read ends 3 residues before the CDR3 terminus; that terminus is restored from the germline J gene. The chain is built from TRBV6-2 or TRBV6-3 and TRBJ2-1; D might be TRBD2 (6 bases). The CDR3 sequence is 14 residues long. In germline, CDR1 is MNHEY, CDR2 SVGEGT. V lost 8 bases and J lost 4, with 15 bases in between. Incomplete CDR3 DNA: TGTGCCAGCGCCAGTAGCGGAGAATACAATGAG. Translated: CASASSGEYNE. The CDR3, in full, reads CASASSGEYNEQFF.

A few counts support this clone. The sequenced CDR3 bases are TGTGCCAGCTCCCCATCGGCTAGCGGCACAGATACG. Encoded protein: CASSPSASGTDT. The full CDR3 sequence reads CASSPSASGTDTQYF. The chain carries TRBV18 and TRBJ2-3; D perhaps matches TRBD2 (6 bases). The read halts 3 residues ahead of the CDR3 end, with the missing end drawn from the germline J gene. The CDR3 is made up of 15 amino acids. The V gene's germline CDR1 is KGHSH and CDR2 LQKENI. V lost 6 bases, J lost 1 base, and 14 bases lay in between.

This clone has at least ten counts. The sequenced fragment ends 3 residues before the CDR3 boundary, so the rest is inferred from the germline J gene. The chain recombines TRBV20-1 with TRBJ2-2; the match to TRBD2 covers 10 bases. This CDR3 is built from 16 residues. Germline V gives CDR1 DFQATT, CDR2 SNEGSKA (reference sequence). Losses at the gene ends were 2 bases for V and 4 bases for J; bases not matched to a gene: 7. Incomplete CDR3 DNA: TGCAGTGCTAGAAGGGCTAGCGGGAGCGGCACCGGGGAG. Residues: CSARRASGSGTGE. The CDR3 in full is CSARRASGSGTGELFF.